Each of the 12 T cell receptor beta chains below was sequenced from the same sample in a study of monozygotic twins with inflammatory bowel disease. TCRdb reprocessed the 5' RACE reads, keeping one entry per CDR3 protein, no DNA. The sample's table shows about 99,000 distinct CDR3 sequences. Input material: blood. These receptors originate from a human donor with ulcerative colitis or Crohn's disease, or a healthy co-twin of an affected twin (not recorded which).

The chain carries TRBV15 and TRBJ2-7; there is no DNA to check the TCRdb D call of TRBD1. This CDR3 is 14 amino acids long. Per germline, CDR1 LNHNV and CDR2 YYDKDF (reference sequence). CDR3 region: CATSRKGGYYEQYF.

This chain uses TRBV6-4 with TRBJ2-3; TCRdb lists TRBD2, though no DNA is available to test this call. The CDR3 is made up of 15 amino acids. Germline V CDR1 and CDR2: MRHNA, SNTAGT. The CDR3 region is CASSDQGGGTDTQYF.

The V call is TRBV20-1, the J call TRBJ1-6. CDR3 size: 18 residues. CDR1 and CDR2 (germline): DFQATT, SNEGSKA (reference sequence). CDR3 sequence: CSPRDSGGPSSYNSPLHF.

The CDR3 loop is CASSELLAAFSYEQYF. V is TRBV6-1 and J is TRBJ2-7; TCRdb lists TRBD2, though no DNA is available to test this call. Germline V CDR1 and CDR2: MNHNS, SASEGT. The CDR3 consists of 16 residues.

The chain links TRBV20-1 to TRBJ1-1; TCRdb indicates TRBD1, and absent DNA this call remains unverified. Per the germline V gene, CDR1 is DFQATT and CDR2 is SNEGSKA (reference sequence). This CDR3 contains 14 residues. CDR3 region: CSARTRQLNTEAFF.

This sequence joins TRBV20-1 and TRBJ2-3; TCRdb calls TRBD2, which cannot be checked without DNA. The CDR3 has 18 residues. CDR1 and CDR2 from the germline V gene are DFQATT and SNEGSKA (reference sequence). The CDR3 sequence: CSAPSFGLAGVVRDTQYF.

The chain couples TRBV10-3 to TRBJ2-7. The V gene's germline CDR1 is ENHRY and CDR2 SYGVKD. The length of the CDR3 is 13 residues. The CDR3 here is CAISGQGSNEQYF.

The V call is TRBV28, the J call TRBJ2-1; absent DNA, TCRdb's TRBD2 call cannot be checked. Germline V gives CDR1 MDHEN, CDR2 SYDVKM. CDR3 length equals 14 residues. The CDR3 here is CASITTSGINEQFF.

The V gene is TRBV5-5, the J gene TRBJ2-1. The CDR3 runs to 12 residues. CDR1 is SGHKS, CDR2 YYEKEE, per germline (reference sequence). The CDR3 region is CASSFWGNEQFF.

The rearrangement joins TRBV7-3 to TRBJ2-1; TCRdb returns TRBD1, unconfirmable since there is no DNA. This CDR3 region has 14 residues. Germline V gives CDR1 SGHTA, CDR2 FQGTGA. The CDR3 here is CASSPTRTNNEQFF.

V is TRBV29-1 and J is TRBJ2-5. Germline-derived CDR1 and CDR2 are SQVTM and ANQGSEA. The CDR3 runs to 13 residues. The CDR3 sequence is CSGSGSLGETQYF. Full variable domain (outside the CDR3, taken from reference TRBV29-1 and TRBJ2-5): SAVISQKPSRDICQRGTSLTIQCQVDSQVTMMFWYRQQPGQSLTLIATANQGSEATYESGFVIDKFPISRPNLTFSTLTVSNMSPEDSSIYLCSGSGSLGETQYFGPGTRLLVL.

V is TRBV18 and J is TRBJ1-6. Germline CDR1 is KGHSH and CDR2 is LQKENI. The CDR3 contains 14 residues. The chain's CDR3 is CASSPPGRNSPLHF.